The clone carrying this T cell receptor (beta chain) occurred many times. The antigen is undetermined. The sample comes from a study of beta chain features in type 1 diabetes. Findings of the study overall: The analysis here could not establish whether HLA type shapes TCRB rearrangement. Moderate yet significant TCRB CDR3 shortening was seen in Type 1 diabetes patients in all four CD4+ subsets. In comparison with healthy donors, patients had naive, central memory and Treg TCRB repertoires that appeared more similar.

The germline V gene encodes CDR1 LGHNA and CDR2 YSLEER. There are 15 residues in the CDR3. V was clipped by 1 base and J by 6 bases, with 14 bases between them. Reverse transcribing all isolated RNA meant expressed TCRB transcripts were sequenced. Mean read depth for naive, central memory and regulatory T cell samples was 3.5 million to 4.5 million reads. This table comes from immunoSEQ multiplex PCR, and its TCRdb copy is limited to in-frame clones, with some not included. The table records about 320,000 clones, 14% of them present only once. The chain links TRBV4-3 to TRBJ2-3; TRBD1 or TRBD2 may be the D gene (5 bases each). The TCR originated in a man aged 25 to 45 in good health. The source material was central memory CD4+ T cells from blood. This CDR3 reads CASSQVGRVEDTQYF. The CDR3 nucleotides read TGCGCCAGCAGCCAAGTGGGACGGGTGGAGGATACGCAGTATTTT.